The clone carrying this T cell receptor beta chain was counted only a few times. A much larger clonotype is one base distant, so this may be a read error. The sample is drawn from a study of Graves' ophthalmopathy and Graves' hyperthyroidism. This CDR3 spans 18 amino acids. Germline V gene sequence: CDR1 LGHDT, CDR2 YNNKEL (reference sequence). V gave up 1 base and J gave up 2 bases; unmatched junction bases: 9. RNA transcripts yielded amplified TCR beta CDR3 regions. The first-round RT-PCR employed HTBI primers together with the Qiagen OneStep RT-PCR kit. A multiplex PCR was then performed as the second round. TCRdb ran MiXCR on the multiplex PCR reads and lists one entry per CDR3 protein. The table lists about 500,000 distinct CDR3 sequences, 13% to 15% of them singletons.

The source material was blood. The sequence derives from a woman under 40 with Graves' ophthalmopathy. V gene TRBV3-1 combines with J gene TRBJ2-5, with 11 positions matching TRBD2. CDR3 nucleotide sequence: TGTGCCAGCAGCCAAGTCGTTATAGCGGGGGGGGCACAAGAGACCCAGTACTTC. Protein product: CASSQVVIAGGAQETQYF.